This T cell receptor beta chain was documented in a study of pediatric ulcerative colitis. In its sample, this clone was seen once. What it binds is not known. Study-level results: Blood-rectal clonal overlap within each person was significantly higher in ulcerative colitis patients than controls. Two patients' blood samples yielded substantially fewer templates.

Sequencing depth was up to 500,000 reads per sample. The data were produced by immunoSEQ multiplex PCR, yet TCRdb's version contains in-frame clones alone and is incomplete. The sample yields about 35,000 clones, 81% seen once. During colonoscopy, one to two rectal pinch biopsies were collected. The source is a boy younger than 18 with mild ulcerative colitis. Sequencing was done on a sample of gut tissue.

This CDR3 reads CASSLAGSTYEQYF. DNA for the CDR3: TGTGCCAGCAGCTTAGCGGGGAGTACCTACGAGCAGTACTTC. The J gene is TRBJ2-7, the V gene TRBV7-2, with a tentative D call TRBD2 (5 bases). CDR1 SGHTA and CDR2 FQGNSA come from the germline V gene. This CDR3 has 14 residues. Deletions cut 0 bases from V and 2 bases from J, with 8 bases between.